The 25 T cell receptor beta chains given below trace back to one sample, sequenced in a study of cytomegalovirus exposure and HLA in healthy donors. PCR was performed using 60 Vbeta and 13 Jbeta primers. Assay used: immunoSEQ multiplex PCR; TCRdb lists only in-frame clones, some missing. The sample lists roughly 140,000 clones, about four fifths occurring once. The material sequenced was PBMCs. Source of these receptors: a man aged 25-45 years in good health and CMV-seronegative.

The chain combines TRBV6-1 with TRBJ1-2, with 10 bases aligning to TRBD1. Trimming cost V 1 base and J 8 bases; bases outside gene matches: 4. Germline lookup yields CDR1 MNHNS and CDR2 SASEGT. The length of the CDR3 is 14 residues. CDR3: CASSEVGQGNGYTF. Written as DNA, the CDR3 is TGTGCCAGCAGTGAAGTGGGACAGGGGAACGGCTACACCTTC.

A note on this clone: The missing conserved phenylalanine or tryptophan at the end of this CDR3 makes a read error likely. It is unclear where the CDR3 begins or ends on the DNA, so no DNA is shown, and the CDR3 is as TCRdb lists it. The V call is TRBV10-2, the J call TRBJ2-7; TRBD2 reflects the table's D call only, with no check against the DNA. Germline lookup yields CDR1 WSHSY and CDR2 SAAADI. Ends included, the CDR3 has 13 residues. CDR3 loop: CASKTGTSGRVRI.

The table lists this clone with a few counts. The chain couples TRBV6-1 to TRBJ2-1; 9 positions agree with TRBD1. V was clipped by 4 bases and J by 0 bases; unmatched bases: 10. This CDR3 comprises 18 residues. Germline CDR1 and CDR2: MNHNS and SASEGT. This CDR3 reads CASSGGTGSGISYNEQFF. CDR3 sequence (DNA): TGTGCCAGCAGTGGGGGGACAGGGTCAGGGATCTCCTACAATGAGCAGTTCTTC.

The CDR3 sequence: CASSLRDNYEQYF. Written as DNA, the CDR3 is TGCGCCAGCAGCTTACGAGACAACTACGAGCAGTACTTC. The chain recombines TRBV5-1 with TRBJ2-7; D is uncertain. The CDR3 covers 13 residues. The V gene's germline CDR1 is SGHRS and CDR2 YFSETQ. V was pared by 2 bases and J by 3 bases, with 9 bases between.

V gene TRBV7-9 combines with J gene TRBJ2-1; tentatively, D is TRBD1 (7 bases). The germline V gene has CDR1 SEHNR and CDR2 FQNEAQ (reference sequence). V was clipped by 4 bases and J by 3 bases, with 16 bases between them. The length of the CDR3 is 16 residues. The CDR3 protein is CASSSGTAGRYNEQFF. The CDR3 DNA reads as TGTGCCAGCAGCTCCGGGACAGCGGGCCGCTACAATGAGCAGTTCTTC. The full variable domain, its missing parts supplied by reference TRBV7-9 and TRBJ2-1, is DTGVSQNPRHKITKRGQNVTFRCDPISEHNRLYWYRQTLGQGPEFLTYFQNEAQLEKSRLLSDRFSAERPKGSFSTLEIQRTEQGDSAMYLCASSSGTAGRYNEQFFGPGTRLTVL.

This chain joins TRBV5-4 and TRBJ2-7, with TRBD2 matching over 12 bases. Germline CDR1 is SGHNT and CDR2 is YYREEE (reference sequence). Losses at the gene ends were 4 bases for V and 3 bases for J; bases not matched to a gene: 8. The CDR3 extends over 16 amino acids. The CDR3 sequence: CASSTDRGLAGYEQYF. Here the CDR3 DNA reads TGTGCCAGCAGCACAGACAGGGGACTAGCGGGCTACGAGCAGTACTTC.

The chain links TRBV5-1 to TRBJ2-1, with 7 bases aligning to TRBD1. This CDR3 region has 14 residues. V was pared by 2 bases and J by 6 bases, with 5 bases of the junction left unmatched. Germline assignment: CDR1 SGHRS and CDR2 YFSETQ. As DNA, the CDR3 is TGCGCCAGCAGCTTAAGGGGGCTTGGCAATGAGCAGTTCTTC. It is translated as CASSLRGLGNEQFF.

The chain joins TRBV7-3 to TRBJ2-1; the match to TRBD2 covers 8 bases. Per the germline V gene, CDR1 is SGHTA and CDR2 is FQGTGA. After removal of 7 bases from V and 2 bases from J, the junction contained 7 bases not matched to a gene. The CDR3 length is 15 residues. The CDR3, as DNA: TGTGCCAGCACACGGAGCGGGAGCCCCTACAATGAGCAGTTCTTC. This codes for CASTRSGSPYNEQFF.

This chain uses TRBV6-5 with TRBJ2-7; D not certain. CDR1 is MNHEY and CDR2 is SVGAGI in the germline V gene. The CDR3 has 12 residues. The V gene lost 5 bases and the J gene lost 6 bases, with 11 bases spanning the gap. CDR3 sequence: CASSGHPSEQYF. CDR3 nucleotide sequence: TGTGCCAGCAGTGGGCACCCCTCCGAGCAGTACTTC.

CDR3 loop: CASSQIQGNEQYF. The CDR3 DNA follows: TGTGCCAGTAGTCAGATTCAGGGTAACGAGCAGTACTTC. The genes are TRBV19 and TRBJ2-7, with D perhaps matching TRBD1 (5 bases). CDR3 length equals 13 residues. V was shortened by 5 bases and J by 5 bases, with 13 bases between the two germline ends. CDR1 is LNHDA and CDR2 is SQIVND in the germline V gene (reference sequence).

This chain links TRBV4-1 with TRBJ2-1; maybe TRBD2 (6 bases). Germline values: CDR1 MGHRA, CDR2 YSYEKL. This CDR3 comprises 12 residues. Between the trimmed V and J ends, which lost 8 bases and 9 bases, there was a span of 14 bases. In DNA, the CDR3 is TGCGCCAGCCGCGGGGCGCTGGGTGAGCAGTTCTTC. Translation gives CASRGALGEQFF.

This chain connects TRBV4-1 to TRBJ1-2, with TRBD1 matching 7 bases. In germline, CDR1 is MGHRA, CDR2 YSYEKL. The CDR3 is made up of 14 amino acids. V dropped 5 bases and J dropped 3; count of bases not matched to a gene: 6. DNA of the CDR3: TGCGCCAGCAGCACCGACAGGGACCACTATGGCTACACCTTC. Its protein product is CASSTDRDHYGYTF.

The rearrangement links TRBV28 to TRBJ2-7; 8 bases fit TRBD1. This CDR3 has 14 residues. CDR1 MDHEN and CDR2 SYDVKM come from the germline V gene. J lost 5 bases, V lost 6 bases, and 9 bases had no gene match. The CDR3 coding sequence is TGTGCCAGCAGGGGGGACAGGTTGGCGAACGAGCAGTACTTC. Encoded protein: CASRGDRLANEQYF.

This clone was observed a few times. The chain links TRBV27 to TRBJ2-5; 7 bases fit TRBD1. V lost 5 bases to trimming and J lost 5 bases; unmatched junction nucleotides: 8. The germline gives CDR1 MNHEY, CDR2 SMNVEV (reference sequence). The CDR3 extends over 14 amino acids. The chain's CDR3 is CASSMTGFGETQYF. The CDR3 DNA reads as TGTGCCAGCAGTATGACAGGGTTTGGTGAGACCCAGTACTTC.

V and J are TRBV19 and TRBJ2-1; TRBD2 matches 8 bases. This CDR3 is 15 amino acids long. Germline V gene data show CDR1 as LNHDA and CDR2 as SQIVND (reference sequence). V lost 3 bases, J lost 3 bases, and 4 bases stayed unmatched. The CDR3 DNA reads as TGTGCCAGTAGTATCATGAGCGGGAGCTACAATGAGCAGTTCTTC. Amino acids: CASSIMSGSYNEQFF.

V usage is TRBV19 and J usage is TRBJ2-5; TRBD2 matches at 7 bases. The V segment lost 3 bases and the J segment 1 base; nucleotides outside the gene matches: 2. Germline lookup yields CDR1 LNHDA and CDR2 SQIVND (reference sequence). The CDR3 contains 14 residues. The DNA for the CDR3 is TGTGCCAGTAGTATTAGACTAGCCCAAGAGACCCAGTACTTC. Residues: CASSIRLAQETQYF.

The chain uses TRBV2 and TRBJ2-1, with 12 nucleotides matching TRBD2. Trimming at V came to 6 bases and at J to 7 bases, leaving 7 bases not matched to a gene. The germline CDR1 and CDR2 sequences are SNHLY and FYNNEI. This CDR3 comprises 15 residues. The CDR3 reads CASRQLAGGRNEQFF. The CDR3, as DNA: TGTGCCAGCAGACAACTAGCGGGGGGTCGGAATGAGCAGTTCTTC.

The chain carries TRBV7-9 and TRBJ2-5, with a possible D match to TRBD2 (6 bases). Germline lookup yields CDR1 SEHNR and CDR2 FQNEAQ (reference sequence). The CDR3 totals 14 residues. V dropped 2 bases and J dropped 5 bases, with 12 bases sitting between them. As DNA, the CDR3 is TGTGCCAGCAGCTTACTTACAAGCGGGGAGACCCAGTACTTC. Translated, it gives CASSLLTSGETQYF.

V gene TRBV4-1 combines with J gene TRBJ2-5, with 9 bases aligning to TRBD1. V shed 3 bases, J shed 7 bases, and the junction held 3 bases outside the gene matches. Germline V lookup: CDR1 MGHRA, CDR2 YSYEKL. This CDR3 has 13 residues. The CDR3 loop reads CASSQGQGATQYF. CDR3 sequence (DNA): TGCGCCAGCAGCCAGGGACAGGGAGCGACCCAGTACTTC.

This chain joins TRBV6-5 and TRBJ1-3, with no clear D. CDR3 length equals 14 residues. V was pared by 2 bases and J by 2 bases, with 7 bases between. Germline V CDR1 and CDR2: MNHEY, SVGAGI. The CDR3 region is CASSYLSTGNTIYF. In DNA, the CDR3 is TGTGCCAGCAGTTACCTAAGCACTGGAAACACCATATATTTT.

This clone has only one observation. The chain combines TRBV6-6 with TRBJ2-4; 8 bases match TRBD2. This CDR3 has 13 residues. Trimming took 6 bases from V and 8 from J; bases not matched to a gene: 6. Germline values: CDR1 MNHNY, CDR2 SVGAGI (reference sequence). The CDR3 nucleotides read TGTGCCAGCAGATCGGGGGGGCGTGACATTCAGTACTTC. Protein sequence: CASRSGGRDIQYF.

The chain recombines TRBV7-8 with TRBJ1-1; 10 bases map to TRBD1. V was pared by 5 bases and J by 3 bases, with 3 bases of the junction left unmatched. This CDR3 is built from 14 residues. CDR1 is SGHVS, CDR2 FQNEAQ, per germline. CDR3 loop: CASSLGTGDTEAFF. CDR3 nucleotides: TGTGCCAGCAGCCTTGGGACAGGGGACACTGAAGCTTTCTTT.

This chain joins TRBV25-1 and TRBJ2-3, with D possibly matching TRBD2 (5 bases). V was trimmed by 6 bases and J by 2 bases, leaving 12 bases between them. Germline V gives CDR1 MGHDK, CDR2 SYGVNS. The CDR3 runs 14 residues. CDR3 protein: CASRRGQNTDTQYF. The CDR3 DNA is TGTGCCAGCAGGAGAGGGCAGAACACAGATACGCAGTATTTT.

This clone showed up just a few times. This rearrangement joins TRBV15 to TRBJ1-2; no definite D call. Germline values: CDR1 LNHNV, CDR2 YYDKDF (reference sequence). There are 15 residues in the CDR3. V lost 0 bases to trimming and J lost 2 bases, with 10 bases between them. Written as DNA, the CDR3 is TGTGCCACCAGCAGAGATTTACAAGAAAACTATGGCTACACCTTC. Protein: CATSRDLQENYGYTF.

The V and J genes are TRBV6-5 and TRBJ1-5; the match to TRBD1 covers 9 bases. CDR3 length: 15 residues. V was pared by 4 bases and J by 6 bases, with 7 bases of the junction left unmatched. Germline CDR1 is MNHEY and CDR2 is SVGAGI. CDR3: CASSSGQGRFQPQHF. CDR3 nucleotides: TGTGCCAGCAGTTCGGGACAGGGAAGGTTTCAGCCCCAGCATTTT.